This TCR beta chain was identified in a study of blood T cell repertoires in COVID-19. The overall study: COVID-19 samples from acute and convalescent phases originated in the United States, Italy and Spain. T cells, B-cell-depleted T cells, or PBMCs supplied cDNA or gDNA.

Source study methods: Reference gene primer amplification yielded estimated nucleated cell counts. Repertoires were generated with immunoSEQ multiplex PCR, while TCRdb's copy carries only in-frame clones and drops some. V and J calls and clone size follow that table, whereas D and trimming were derived from the DNA. In the table there are some 100,000 clones, around 88% of which are singletons. V lost 4 bases, J lost 3 bases, and 10 bases lay in between. The V gene's germline CDR1 is SQVTM and CDR2 ANQGSEA. The CDR3 is 13 amino acids. The sequence was obtained from a human donor in a cohort sampled during active COVID-19. Sequencing was carried out using peripheral blood. V usage is TRBV29-1 and J usage is TRBJ2-1; no firm D call. Written as DNA, the CDR3 is TGCAGCGTTGGGGTTCGGGTCTACAATGAGCAGTTCTTC. This translates into CSVGVRVYNEQFF.